Sequencing of this T cell receptor (beta chain) was carried out in a study of identical twins' blood T cells. Study-wide points: Twins shared more top CDR3 clonotypes than unrelated donors did. Even for out-of-frame TCRbeta, twins reportedly shared V gene usage much more than unrelated donors.

Each TCR cDNA library carried sample-specific barcodes on both ends. TCRdb re-called the 5' RACE reads through MiXCR, storing one row per CDR3 protein. The sample records fewer than 450,000 distinct CDR3 sequences, about 28% being singletons. In its sample, this clonotype was seen many times. Its antigen is as yet unknown. Sequencing was performed on PBMCs. The sequence derives from a woman aged 18 to 50 in good health.

The CDR3 nucleotides read TGCGCCAGCAGCCCGGACGGAGACTATGGCTACACCTTC. It translates to CASSPDGDYGYTF. The genes are TRBV5-1 and TRBJ1-2; D gene uncertain. The CDR3 runs 13 residues. CDR1 is SGHRS and CDR2 is YFSETQ in the germline V gene. Trimming removed 4 bases at V and 3 bases at J, with 10 bases between. Combining the CDR3 with reference TRBV5-1 and TRBJ1-2 gives the whole variable domain KAGVTQTPRYLIKTRGQQVTLSCSPISGHRSVSWYQQTPGQGLQFLFEYFSETQRNKGNFPGRFSGRQFSNSRSEMNVSTLELGDSALYLCASSPDGDYGYTFGSGTRLTVV.